Listed below are T cell receptor beta chains from one sample, sequenced in a study of T cell responses to AZD1222 COVID-19 vaccine. Libraries were prepared by immunoSEQ multiplex PCR; TCRdb keeps only in-frame clonotypes and omits some of them. The table includes hundreds of thousands of clones, about 92% detected once. Specimen: peripheral blood, collected on day 0 of MenACWY control vaccination. These receptors all stem from an adult in good health. CDR3s include the opening cysteine and the closing phenylalanine or tryptophan. The order of the fields is CDR3 protein, CDR3 DNA, J gene, clone size, V gene, D gene. The D gene is left open where the match is weak. Clone size is stated in some rows and not others, as once, few, many or a class when expanded.

CASSYSNKPPTDTQYF TGTGCCAGCAGTTACTCGAATAAGCCCCCCACAGATACGCAGTATTTT TRBJ2-3 NA TRBV6-5 NA
CAWSRQPFYGYTF TGTGCCTGGAGTCGACAGCCCTTCTATGGCTACACCTTC TRBJ1-2 NA TRBV30 NA
CASSSGTAVF TGTGCCAGCAGTTCCGGGACAGCTGTCTTC TRBJ1-2 NA TRBV6-2/TRBV6-3 TRBD1
CASTPKENTGELFF TGTGCCAGCACGCCGAAGGAAAACACCGGGGAGCTGTTTTTT TRBJ2-2 NA TRBV5-4 NA
CASSQDPTEDQPQHF TGCGCCAGCAGCCAAGATCCGACAGAGGATCAGCCCCAGCATTTT TRBJ1-5 NA TRBV4-3 NA
CASSLEGSNYGYTF TGTGCCAGCAGCTTAGAAGGATCTAACTATGGCTACACCTTC TRBJ1-2 once TRBV7-2 NA
CASSLQLNTEAFF TGTGCCAGCAGCCTCCAATTAAACACTGAAGCTTTCTTT TRBJ1-1 NA TRBV6-5 NA
CASSFRGDEQFF TGTGCCAGCAGCTTTCGGGGGGATGAGCAGTTCTTC TRBJ2-1 NA TRBV5-6 TRBD2
CASSHPAPYGYTF TGCGCCAGCAGCCATCCCGCGCCTTATGGCTACACCTTC TRBJ1-2 NA TRBV4-1 NA
CATYHPLQAYTF TGTGCCACCTACCACCCCCTCCAGGCATACACCTTC TRBJ1-2 NA TRBV2 NA
CASSLAGGLNEQFF TGTGCCAGCAGTCTAGCGGGGGGGCTAAATGAGCAGTTCTTC TRBJ2-1 NA TRBV2 TRBD2
CATSRSFLAGAGLNEQFF TGTGCCACCAGCAGATCCTTCCTAGCGGGGGCTGGGTTAAATGAGCAGTTCTTC TRBJ2-1 NA TRBV15 TRBD2
CASSVAPNTEAFF TGTGCCAGCAGCGTAGCTCCGAACACTGAAGCTTTCTTT TRBJ1-1 few TRBV9 NA
CASSWGQGRTYEQYF TGTGCCAGCAGCTGGGGACAGGGGAGGACCTACGAGCAGTACTTC TRBJ2-7 NA TRBV7-2 TRBD1
CASSVDRGAYNEQFF TGTGCCAGCAGTGTCGATAGAGGGGCCTACAATGAGCAGTTCTTC TRBJ2-1 NA TRBV7-3 NA
CAWGTGLSNQPQHF TGTGCCTGGGGTACAGGGCTTAGCAATCAGCCCCAGCATTTT TRBJ1-5 NA TRBV30 NA
CASRRGQWTNEKLFF TGTGCCAGCAGACGCGGACAGTGGACTAATGAAAAACTGTTTTTT TRBJ1-4 once TRBV28 NA
CASSTNTGEGGYTF TGTGCCAGCAGCACAAACACAGGGGAAGGGGGCTACACCTTC TRBJ1-2 NA TRBV6-6 TRBD1
CASSLVGQGARNEQFF TGTGCCAGCAGCTTAGTAGGCCAGGGGGCGAGGAATGAGCAGTTCTTC TRBJ2-1 NA TRBV7-9 TRBD1
CASSQGWGQGNTEAFF TGCGCCAGCAGCCAAGGTTGGGGACAGGGAAACACTGAAGCTTTCTTT TRBJ1-1 once TRBV4-1 TRBD1
CASSLGGTTTEAFF TGTGCCAGCAGCTTAGGGGGGACGACCACTGAAGCTTTCTTT TRBJ1-1 NA TRBV7-2 NA
CASSYGRGSLHF TGTGCCAGCAGTTATGGTCGGGGGTCCCTCCACTTT TRBJ1-6 NA TRBV6-5 NA
CATSRGGGPTDTQYF TGTGCCACCAGCAGAGGCGGGGGACCCACAGATACGCAGTATTTT TRBJ2-3 once TRBV15 TRBD2
CASRRTGGPYEQYF TGTGCCAGCAGACGGACAGGCGGGCCCTACGAGCAGTACTTC TRBJ2-7 NA TRBV27 TRBD1
CASPPSGLNTEAFF TGTGCCAGCCCCCCGTCAGGCTTGAACACTGAAGCTTTCTTT TRBJ1-1 NA TRBV28 NA
CASNRLGPGGGEQFF TGTGCCAGCAACCGATTGGGTCCAGGGGGAGGTGAGCAGTTCTTC TRBJ2-1 NA TRBV6-5 NA
CASSRGKQGGNTEAFF TGTGCCAGTAGTAGAGGCAAACAGGGGGGTAACACTGAAGCTTTCTTT TRBJ1-1 NA TRBV19 TRBD1
CASRTGFTANEKLFF TGTGCCAGCAGGACAGGGTTTACGGCAAATGAAAAACTGTTTTTT TRBJ1-4 NA TRBV19 TRBD1
CASSESQGPSLGGYTF TGTGCCAGCAGTGAAAGCCAGGGGCCCTCCCTGGGGGGCTACACCTTC TRBJ1-2 NA TRBV2 NA
CATSDAGVSYGYTF TGTGCCACCAGTGATGCAGGGGTGAGCTATGGCTACACCTTC TRBJ1-2 once TRBV24-1 NA
CASSEQGGQSGNTIYF TGTGCCAGCAGCGAGCAGGGTGGGCAGTCTGGAAACACCATATATTTT TRBJ1-3 NA TRBV9 NA
CSATFYNEQFF TGCAGTGCTACCTTCTACAATGAGCAGTTCTTC TRBJ2-1 NA TRBV20-1 NA
CASRNTGGSTGELFF TGTGCCAGCAGGAATACAGGGGGGAGCACCGGGGAGCTGTTTTTT TRBJ2-2 NA TRBV7-9 TRBD1
CASSRTNEQFF TGCGCCAGCAGCCGAACTAATGAGCAGTTCTTC TRBJ2-1 NA TRBV4-3 NA
CASSFDGDNSPLHF TGCGCCAGCAGCTTCGACGGCGATAATTCACCCCTCCACTTT TRBJ1-6 NA TRBV5-1 NA
CASSQPASGGSPYNEQFF TGCGCCAGCAGTCAACCTGCGTCGGGGGGAAGCCCCTACAATGAGCAGTTCTTC TRBJ2-1 NA TRBV23-1 TRBD2
CASSLAAGQGSEAFF TGTGCCAGCAGCTTAGCGGCGGGACAGGGATCTGAAGCTTTCTTT TRBJ1-1 NA TRBV11-2 TRBD1
CASSYSGTGAGNTIYF TGTGCCAGCAGTTACTCAGGGACAGGGGCTGGAAACACCATATATTTT TRBJ1-3 NA TRBV6-5 TRBD1
CASSHLPSGEETQYF TGTGCCAGCAGCCACCTTCCTAGCGGGGAAGAGACCCAGTACTTC TRBJ2-5 NA TRBV3-1/TRBV3-2 TRBD2
CASSFGDQPQHF TGTGCCAGCAGTTTTGGCGATCAGCCCCAGCATTTT TRBJ1-5 NA TRBV12-3/TRBV12-4 NA
CASSSIRAGTTYEQYF TGTGCCAGCAGCTCCATCAGAGCGGGGACTACCTACGAGCAGTACTTC TRBJ2-7 NA TRBV7-3 TRBD2
CASKQGQNTEAFF TGTGCCAGTAAGCAGGGGCAGAACACTGAAGCTTTCTTT TRBJ1-1 NA TRBV6-5 NA
CASSPTGDEQYF TGTGCCAGCTCACCTACAGGGGACGAGCAGTACTTC TRBJ2-7 NA TRBV18 TRBD1
CASSGGSAASIYEQYF TGTGCCAGCAGTGGGGGCAGCGCCGCGTCCATATACGAGCAGTACTTC TRBJ2-7 once TRBV28 NA
CASSQGDREAYSPLHF TGCGCCAGCAGCCAGGGGGACAGGGAGGCGTATTCACCCCTCCACTTT TRBJ1-6 once TRBV4-1 TRBD1
CASSQDNRDPYNEQFF TGTGCCAGCAGCCAAGATAATCGGGACCCGTACAATGAGCAGTTCTTC TRBJ2-1 NA TRBV3-1/TRBV3-2 NA
CASSFGDRGQRETQYF TGTGCCAGCAGCTTTGGCGATCGGGGACAACGAGAGACCCAGTACTTC TRBJ2-5 NA TRBV7-9 NA
CASSPDRGKLFF TGTGCCAGCAGCCCTGACAGGGGAAAACTGTTTTTT TRBJ1-4 NA TRBV6-6 TRBD1
CASSFAGGNEQFF TGTGCCAGCAGCTTTGCAGGGGGCAATGAGCAGTTCTTC TRBJ2-1 NA TRBV5-4 TRBD1
CASSEALAGPRETQYF TGTGCCAGCAGTGAAGCCCTAGCGGGGCCTCGGGAGACCCAGTACTTC TRBJ2-5 NA TRBV2 TRBD2
CASSIEQGAFDGYTF TGTGCCAGTAGTATAGAACAGGGGGCTTTTGATGGCTACACCTTC TRBJ1-2 NA TRBV19 TRBD1
CASSGGNIQYF TGTGCCAGCTCAGGCGGGAACATTCAGTACTTC TRBJ2-4 NA TRBV18 NA